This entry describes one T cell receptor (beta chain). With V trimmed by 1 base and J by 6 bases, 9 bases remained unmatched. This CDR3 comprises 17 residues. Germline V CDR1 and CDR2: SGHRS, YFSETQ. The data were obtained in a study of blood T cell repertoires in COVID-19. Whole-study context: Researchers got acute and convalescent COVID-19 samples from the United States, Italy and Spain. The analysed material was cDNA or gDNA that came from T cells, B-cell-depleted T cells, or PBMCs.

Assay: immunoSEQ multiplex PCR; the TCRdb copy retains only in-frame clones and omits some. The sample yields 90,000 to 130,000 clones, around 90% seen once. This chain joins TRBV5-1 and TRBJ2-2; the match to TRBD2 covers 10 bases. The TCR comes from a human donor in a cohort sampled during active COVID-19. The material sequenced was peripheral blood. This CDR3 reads CASSLPLAGDLAGELFF. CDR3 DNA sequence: TGCGCCAGCAGCTTGCCGCTAGCGGGGGATCTTGCCGGGGAGCTGTTTTTT.